The 10 T cell receptor beta chains presented below share a single source sample, sequenced in a study of blood T cells in healthy people across ages. Through a sample-barcoded 5' primer and a J-beta primer mix, a second PCR was run for about 6 to 11 cycles. TCRdb recomputed calls from the 5' RACE reads with MiXCR, one row per CDR3 protein. Counted here are just under 750,000 distinct CDR3 sequences, about 24% occurring once; the ten biggest clones make up around 22%. What was sequenced was blood. The receptors stem from a man between 65 and 85 years old in good health.

This clonotype was observed a few times. The junction departs from germline at one end; a sequencing error may be responsible. The chain has TRBV3-1 and TRBJ1-1; D might be TRBD1 (5 bases). Germline CDR1 is LGHDT and CDR2 is YNNKEL (reference sequence). The CDR3 consists of 13 residues. CDR3 residues: CASSQVSTADAFF. CDR3 bases: TGTGCCAGCAGCCAAGTTTCGACAGCTGATGCTTTCTTT.

This clonotype was detected only a few times. CDR3 in amino acids: CASSKDGNTGELFF. The CDR3 DNA follows: TGCGCCAGCAGCAAGGACGGGAACACCGGGGAGCTGTTTTTT. The chain uses TRBV5-1 and TRBJ2-2; D is unresolved. CDR1 is SGHRS and CDR2 is YFSETQ in the germline V gene. The CDR3 covers 14 residues. V was cut by 4 bases and J by 1 base, with 8 bases left in between.

This chain links TRBV12-3 or TRBV12-4 with TRBJ2-5, with 9 positions matching TRBD2. The CDR3 consists of 16 residues. V shed 7 bases, J shed 4 bases, and the junction held 13 bases outside the gene matches. The CDR3 nucleotides read TGTGCCAGCATCCAAGGGATCGGCGGGGGGGGAGAGACCCAGTACTTC. This encodes CASIQGIGGGGETQYF.

This clonotype has more than one count but fewer than ten. The CDR3 is CASSQGRGMNTGELFF. The CDR3 nucleotides read TGCGCCAGCAGCCAAGGACGGGGGATGAACACCGGGGAGCTGTTTTTT. The V and J genes are TRBV4-3 and TRBJ2-2, with D tentatively TRBD2 (6 bases). Germline CDR1 reads LGHNA; CDR2 reads YSLEER. This CDR3 is built from 16 residues. Trimming removed 1 base from V and 1 base from J, with 10 bases in between.

The table lists this clonotype with a few counts. V is TRBV12-3 or TRBV12-4 and J is TRBJ2-2; possible D gene TRBD1, 5 bases. V was shortened by 7 bases and J by 3 bases, with 12 bases between the two germline ends. This CDR3 contains 14 residues. The DNA of the CDR3 is TGTGCCAGCAACTACAGGACGGACACCGGGGAGCTGTTTTTT. It specifies CASNYRTDTGELFF.

This clonotype was found a few times. The chain carries TRBV5-1 and TRBJ1-2, with a possible D match to TRBD1 (5 bases). V was shortened by 0 bases and J by 1 base, with 10 bases between the two germline ends. The germline CDR1 and CDR2 sequences are SGHRS and YFSETQ. This CDR3 is built from 15 residues. CDR3 DNA: TGCGCCAGCAGCTTGGATTGGGGCGATAACTATGGCTACACCTTC. Its protein product is CASSLDWGDNYGYTF.

The genes are TRBV5-1 and TRBJ2-5; no reliable D call. This CDR3 region has 14 residues. Germline CDR1 and CDR2: SGHRS and YFSETQ. The germline V and J ends were trimmed by 5 bases and 0 bases, with 11 bases remaining between them. Written as DNA, the CDR3 is TGCGCCAGCAGTTTTTTAGAGAACCAAGAGACCCAGTACTTC. Amino acids: CASSFLENQETQYF.

This rearrangement joins TRBV5-1 to TRBJ1-4; D may be TRBD1 (5 bases). Germline loops: CDR1 SGHRS, CDR2 YFSETQ. Trimming took 1 base from V and 13 from J, leaving 17 bases between them. The CDR3 length is 14 residues. The CDR3 region has the DNA TGCGCCAGCAGCTTGCAGGGACCCCGTACGGGACTGTTTTTT. As protein: CASSLQGPRTGLFF. The full variable domain, with the rest looked up from reference TRBV5-1 and TRBJ1-4, is KAGVTQTPRYLIKTRGQQVTLSCSPISGHRSVSWYQQTPGQGLQFLFEYFSETQRNKGNFPGRFSGRQFSNSRSEMNVSTLELGDSALYLCASSLQGPRTGLFFGSGTQLSVL.

J is TRBJ2-6 and V is TRBV7-9, with a possible D match to TRBD1 (6 bases). V dropped 4 bases and J dropped 1 base, with 17 bases sitting between them. CDR1 is SEHNR, CDR2 FQNEAQ, per germline (reference sequence). The CDR3 runs 18 residues. CDR3 DNA sequence: TGTGCCAGCAGCTCCCGCAGGGGACCGGAATCTGGGGCCAACGTCCTGACTTTC. This encodes CASSSRRGPESGANVLTF.

This clonotype showed up just a few times. The J gene is TRBJ2-4, the V gene TRBV5-5, with 14 bases matching TRBD2. The CDR3 covers 17 residues. The junction had 8 bases not matched to a gene; V was cut back by 4 bases and J by 5 bases. The germline CDR1 and CDR2 sequences are SGHKS and YYEKEE (reference sequence). The CDR3, as DNA: TGTGCCAGCAGCACTTCGACTAGCGGGGGGGCAGAAAACATTCAGTACTTC. Translated, it gives CASSTSTSGGAENIQYF. Combining the CDR3 with reference TRBV5-5 and TRBJ2-4 gives the whole variable domain DAGVTQSPTHLIKTRGQQVTLRCSPISGHKSVSWYQQVLGQGPQFIFQYYEKEERGRGNFPDRFSARQFPNYSSELNVNALLLGDSALYLCASSTSTSGGAENIQYFGAGTRLSVL.